This T cell receptor (beta chain) was profiled in a study of shared clonotypes between healthy human individuals. For sorted subsets, 150 to 200 ng DNA per replicate equaled around 28,000 T cell genomes. Assay: immunoSEQ multiplex PCR; the TCRdb copy retains only in-frame clones and omits some. The sample includes about 2,500,000 clones, approximately 92% of them seen just once. V was pared by 1 base and J by 4 bases, with 13 bases between. CDR1 and CDR2 (germline): MGHRA, YSYEKL. There are 16 residues in the CDR3. Sequenced material: naive CD4+ T cells sorted from blood. The subset denotes: CD45RA+ positively selected. The sequence was obtained from a man younger than 30 in good health. The rearrangement joins TRBV4-1 to TRBJ1-4; D is ambiguous. In DNA, the CDR3 is TGCGCCAGCAGCCAAGTTTCTGGGGTGTTTAATGAAAAACTGTTTTTT. It is translated as CASSQVSGVFNEKLFF.